The 19 T cell receptor beta chains listed next were all sequenced from one sample in a study of blood T cell repertoires in COVID-19. Assay: immunoSEQ multiplex PCR; the TCRdb copy retains only in-frame clones and omits some. Among about 230,000 clones listed, 75% to 90% were seen once. The specimen sequenced was peripheral blood. These TCRs come from a middle-aged man with acute or convalescent COVID-19.

The CDR3 DNA reads as TGCAGCGGGACGGGACAGGGCAACACTGAAGCTTTCTTT. Protein sequence: CSGTGQGNTEAFF. This chain links TRBV29-1 with TRBJ1-1, with 9 bases lining up with TRBD1. The CDR3 is made up of 13 amino acids. Germline V lookup: CDR1 SQVTM, CDR2 ANQGSEA. The junction had 5 bases not matched to a gene; V was cut back by 7 bases and J by 2 bases.

The chain combines TRBV2 with TRBJ2-3; D possibly corresponds to TRBD1 (5 bases). Germline lookup yields CDR1 SNHLY and CDR2 FYNNEI. The CDR3 consists of 11 residues. The V end lost 6 bases, the J end lost 8 bases, and 9 bases lay between the germline ends. The CDR3 sequence: CASSDDSTQYF. CDR3 sequence (DNA): TGTGCCAGCAGCGATGACAGTACGCAGTATTTT.

The chain couples TRBV7-9 to TRBJ1-1; 9 nucleotides agree with TRBD1. V dropped 4 bases and J dropped 5; count of bases not matched to a gene: 8. The CDR3 has 15 amino acids. Germline lookup yields CDR1 SEHNR and CDR2 FQNEAQ (reference sequence). CDR3 protein: CASSSYRGPGTEAFF. CDR3 nucleotides: TGTGCCAGCAGCTCCTACAGGGGGCCGGGGACTGAAGCTTTCTTT.

This clone showed up just once. The V gene is TRBV5-1, the J gene TRBJ2-2; D unresolved. V lost 2 bases and J lost 6, with 14 bases in between. Germline V gene sequence: CDR1 SGHRS, CDR2 YFSETQ. The CDR3 sequence is 15 residues long. The CDR3 reads CASSLPPAGSGELFF. The CDR3 DNA reads TGCGCCAGCAGCTTACCCCCGGCAGGATCCGGGGAGCTGTTTTTT.

V and J are TRBV7-6 and TRBJ2-7, with 9 bases aligning to TRBD2. Germline lookup yields CDR1 SGHVS and CDR2 FNYEAQ. The V gene end was trimmed by 4 bases and the J gene end by 5 bases; junction bases not matched to a gene: 9. The CDR3 runs 15 residues. The CDR3 loop reads CASSYSGSRGDEQYF. CDR3 nucleotide sequence: TGTGCCAGCAGCTATAGCGGGAGTAGGGGAGACGAGCAGTACTTC.

CDR3 region: CASSSDIQRSTDTQYF. The DNA of the CDR3 is TGTGCCAGCAGCTCAGACATCCAGCGGAGCACAGATACGCAGTATTTT. The chain carries TRBV7-6 and TRBJ2-3, with TRBD2 as a possible D gene (5 bases). V lost 4 bases, J lost 0 bases, and 14 bases lay in between. Germline-derived CDR1 and CDR2 are SGHVS and FNYEAQ. The CDR3 extends over 16 amino acids.

On this clone itself: A junction boundary mismatches the germline segment, possibly from a read error. The chain carries TRBV29-1 and TRBJ1-1, with 7 bases aligning to TRBD1. Per the germline V gene, CDR1 is SQVTM and CDR2 is ANQGSEA. The CDR3 is 16 amino acids. The CDR3 bases are TGCAGCGTCGAAGGACCAGGGGGGATGGGGGACACTGAAGCTTTCTTT. This codes for CSVEGPGGMGDTEAFF.

This chain connects TRBV6-5 to TRBJ2-7; 7 bases map to TRBD1. CDR1 is MNHEY and CDR2 is SVGAGI in the germline V gene. The CDR3 runs to 15 residues. V shed 2 bases and J 4 bases; nucleotides not matched to a gene: 8. The CDR3 region has the DNA TGTGCCAGCAGTTACACCGGGACAGAGAATTACGAGCAGTACTTC. Translated, it gives CASSYTGTENYEQYF.

V usage is TRBV7-2 and J usage is TRBJ2-2; D possibly corresponds to TRBD2 (7 bases). Germline loops: CDR1 SGHTA, CDR2 FQGNSA. The CDR3 is 13 residues long. Trimming shortened V by 5 bases and J by 7 bases, and 11 bases separated the two germline ends. The chain's CDR3 is CASSGGGGGELFF. CDR3 bases: TGTGCCAGCAGCGGCGGGGGCGGCGGGGAGCTGTTTTTT.

The chain joins TRBV5-1 to TRBJ2-7; the D gene is possibly TRBD2 (5 bases). Trimming shortened V by 1 base and J by 4 bases, and 12 bases separated the two germline ends. This CDR3 contains 14 residues. CDR1 is SGHRS, CDR2 YFSETQ, per germline. The CDR3 DNA reads TGCGCCAGCAGCTTGCCCAGTCGGGATTACGAGCAGTACTTC. The encoded protein is CASSLPSRDYEQYF.

The V call is TRBV30, the J call TRBJ1-1; D remains unclear. This CDR3 is 12 amino acids long. Germline-derived CDR1 and CDR2 are GTSNPN and SVGIG (reference sequence). V was trimmed by 3 bases and J by 1 base, leaving 6 bases between them. The DNA for the CDR3 is TGTGCCTGGAGACATAAGAACACTGAAGCTTTCTTT. Translation gives CAWRHKNTEAFF.

J is TRBJ1-2 and V is TRBV4-1; D might be TRBD1 (5 bases). Trimming pared 0 bases from V and 4 bases from J, leaving 18 bases between. The germline gives CDR1 MGHRA, CDR2 YSYEKL. This CDR3 is 17 amino acids long. CDR3 nucleotide sequence: TGCGCCAGCAGCCAAGATTTCGCAGGGACTGGTGGCTATGGCTACACCTTC. It translates to CASSQDFAGTGGYGYTF.

This clone occurred once. The chain combines TRBV7-2 with TRBJ2-1, with D tentatively TRBD2 (6 bases). CDR3 size: 14 residues. V lost 1 base, J lost 5 bases, and 9 bases lay in between. Germline CDR1 SGHTA, CDR2 FQGNSA. Here the CDR3 DNA reads TGTGCCAGCAGCTTAGGATTAGCGGACAATGAGCAGTTCTTC. It translates to CASSLGLADNEQFF.

This sequence joins TRBV6-5 and TRBJ2-5; the D is unclear. CDR3 size: 14 residues. Trimming took off 0 bases at V and 5 bases at J, with 10 bases between the two ends. Per germline, CDR1 MNHEY and CDR2 SVGAGI. The CDR3 DNA is TGTGCCAGCAGTTACTCGCGGAAGCCCGAGACCCAGTACTTC. This codes for CASSYSRKPETQYF.

This clone was seen a few times. The chain has TRBV2 and TRBJ2-7; weak D call: TRBD1 (5 bases). The ends were cut back, 10 bases at V and 3 bases at J, with 10 bases in the middle. This CDR3 is built from 11 residues. Germline V gene data show CDR1 as SNHLY and CDR2 as FYNNEI. CDR3 nucleotides: TGTGCCACCAGACAGTTCTACGAGCAGTACTTC. This sequence encodes CATRQFYEQYF.

This clone was counted at least ten times. CDR3 in amino acids: CASSGSYEQYF. In DNA, the CDR3 is TGTGCCAGCAGTGGTAGTTACGAGCAGTACTTC. The chain carries TRBV25-1 and TRBJ2-7; D call uncertain. This CDR3 has 11 amino acids. In germline, CDR1 is MGHDK, CDR2 SYGVNS. V was cut by 4 bases and J by 4 bases, with 5 bases left in between.

This clone has just one count. The V call is TRBV27, the J call TRBJ2-1, with 9 bases aligning to TRBD2. V lost 0 bases to trimming and J lost 9 bases; unmatched junction nucleotides: 6. The CDR3 runs 15 residues. Germline V CDR1 and CDR2: MNHEY, SMNVEV (reference sequence). In DNA form, the CDR3 reads TGTGCCAGCAGTTTATCGGCGGGAGGGCGGGGTGAGCAGTTCTTC. Its translation is CASSLSAGGRGEQFF.

This sequence joins TRBV7-9 and TRBJ1-6, with a weak D call TRBD1 (6 bases). Germline V CDR1 and CDR2: SEHNR, FQNEAQ (reference sequence). Trimming cost V 4 bases and J 7 bases, with 11 bases left between them. The CDR3 has 14 amino acids. DNA of the CDR3: TGTGCCAGCAGCTACTCTGGACAGAATTCACCCCTCCACTTT. It specifies CASSYSGQNSPLHF. Full variable domain (missing parts from reference TRBV7-9 and TRBJ1-6): DTGVSQNPRHKITKRGQNVTFRCDPISEHNRLYWYRQTLGQGPEFLTYFQNEAQLEKSRLLSDRFSAERPKGSFSTLEIQRTEQGDSAMYLCASSYSGQNSPLHFGNGTRLTVT.

Here the CDR3 DNA reads TGCGCCAGCAGTGATTCGGCCCGCGGGCCCTACAATGAGCAGTTCTTC. The encoded protein is CASSDSARGPYNEQFF. This rearrangement joins TRBV10-2 to TRBJ2-1; possible D gene TRBD2, 5 bases. The CDR3 runs 16 residues. Germline CDR1 WSHSY, CDR2 SAAADI. Between the trimmed V and J ends, which lost 3 bases and 2 bases, there was a span of 14 bases.